The rows below give T cell receptor beta chains drawn from one sample of a study of cytomegalovirus exposure and HLA in healthy donors. TCRdb keeps only in-frame clones here, not all; method: immunoSEQ multiplex PCR. The table records around 150,000 clones, about 65% of them present only once. Sequencing was done on a sample of PBMCs. The receptors shown here come from a man aged 40-49 years in good health and CMV-seropositive. The CDR3 runs from the conserved cysteine through the conserved F or W. D genes are given only for firm matches. Rows may omit the clone size; those that give it use once, few, many or a size class.

j_call | v_call | clone_size | d_call | cdr3_nt | cdr3_aa
TRBJ2-7 | TRBV9 | NA | NA | TGTGCCAGCAGCGCAAACTTGGACAGTAGCCACGAGCAGTACTTC | CASSANLDSSHEQYF
TRBJ2-3 | TRBV5-1 | few | NA | TGCGCCAGCAGCTTGGTGCCATACGCGGATACGCAGTATTTT | CASSLVPYADTQYF
TRBJ1-1 | TRBV5-6 | few | NA | TGTGCCAGCAGCTTCGACATCCTGAACACTGAAGCTTTCTTT | CASSFDILNTEAFF
TRBJ2-3 | TRBV9 | NA | NA | TGTGCCAGCAGCGTGGCTAGCACAGATACGCAGTATTTT | CASSVASTDTQYF
TRBJ1-1 | TRBV7-9 | NA | NA | TGTGCCAGCAGCTTAGCGGCTCCTTCATTGAACACTGAAGCTTTCTTT | CASSLAAPSLNTEAFF
TRBJ2-2 | TRBV9 | NA | TRBD1 | TGTGCCAGCAGCGTAGAGGGGGCCCGGGAGCTGTTTTTT | CASSVEGARELFF
TRBJ2-6 | TRBV7-9 | few | TRBD2 | TGTTCCAGCAGCTTAGGGACTAGCGGGGGCGGGGCCAACGTCCTGACTTTC | CSSSLGTSGGGANVLTF
TRBJ1-1 | TRBV5-4 | NA | TRBD1 | TGTGCCAGCAGCCCCCTTGAGGGACAGGGAGTGGAAGCTTTCTTT | CASSPLEGQGVEAFF
TRBJ1-5 | TRBV6-1 | NA | NA | TGTGCCAGCAGGGGAGGTCAGCCCCAGCATTTT | CASRGGQPQHF
TRBJ1-1 | TRBV11-1 | NA | TRBD1 | TGTGCCAGCAGCTTAGTCGGACAGGGGAACCAAACTGAAGCTTTCTTT | CASSLVGQGNQTEAFF
TRBJ1-2 | TRBV11-2 | NA | TRBD1 | TGTGCCAGCAGCAGACCAGGCCCGGGACAGCCCTATGGCTACACCTTC | CASSRPGPGQPYGYTF
TRBJ2-2 | TRBV19 | NA | NA | TGTGCCAGTAGTATGGGGGGGGCGGTCACCGGGGAGCTGTTTTTT | CASSMGGAVTGELFF
TRBJ1-4 | TRBV7-9 | few | NA | TGTGCCAGCAGCTTAGGGGCGGGGGCCGGTGGTGAAAAACTGTTTTTT | CASSLGAGAGGEKLFF
TRBJ2-7 | TRBV5-4 | few | NA | TGTGCCAGCAGCTTGGCCACTAGGGGGTCGAGGGGGGAGCAGTACTTC | CASSLATRGSRGEQYF
TRBJ1-1 | TRBV11-3 | NA | TRBD1 | TGTGCCAGCAGCTTAGATCCGGCCGGACCAGGGGGTTGGAACACTGAAGCTTTCTTT | CASSLDPAGPGGWNTEAFF
TRBJ2-5 | TRBV5-4 | NA | TRBD1 | TGTGCCAGCAGCTTGGCGCGGACAGGGGGCCAAGAGACCCAGTACTTC | CASSLARTGGQETQYF
TRBJ1-4 | TRBV5-1 | NA | NA | TGCGCCAGCAGCCCCACGGGAGGGACTAATGAAAAACTGTTTTTT | CASSPTGGTNEKLFF
TRBJ2-7 | TRBV15 | NA | TRBD1 | TGTGCCACCAGCAGAGATGTCCGGGACAGGGGGTACGAGCAGTACTTC | CATSRDVRDRGYEQYF
TRBJ2-1 | TRBV15 | NA | TRBD2 | TGTGCCACCAGCGCGGGGGGGGTCTCCTACAATGAGCAGTTCTTC | CATSAGGVSYNEQFF
TRBJ1-2 | TRBV7-3 | NA | NA | TGTGCCAGCAGCTTAACTGGCGGAGGCTATGGCTACACCTTC | CASSLTGGGYGYTF
TRBJ2-1 | TRBV27 | NA | TRBD1 | TGTGCCAGCAGTTCCGCGGACAGGGCCTACAATGAGCAGTTCTTC | CASSSADRAYNEQFF
TRBJ2-7 | TRBV15 | NA | TRBD1 | TGTGCCACCAGCAGAAGTGGACAGGCCTACGAGCAGTACTTC | CATSRSGQAYEQYF
TRBJ1-4 | TRBV14 | NA | NA | TGTGCCAGCAGCCAAGGCGGGCAGGGGACTAATGAAAAACTGTTTTTT | CASSQGGQGTNEKLFF
TRBJ2-7 | TRBV27 | NA | TRBD1 | TGTGCCAGCAGCTCAGGGCAGGGGGCCTACGAGCAGTACTTC | CASSSGQGAYEQYF